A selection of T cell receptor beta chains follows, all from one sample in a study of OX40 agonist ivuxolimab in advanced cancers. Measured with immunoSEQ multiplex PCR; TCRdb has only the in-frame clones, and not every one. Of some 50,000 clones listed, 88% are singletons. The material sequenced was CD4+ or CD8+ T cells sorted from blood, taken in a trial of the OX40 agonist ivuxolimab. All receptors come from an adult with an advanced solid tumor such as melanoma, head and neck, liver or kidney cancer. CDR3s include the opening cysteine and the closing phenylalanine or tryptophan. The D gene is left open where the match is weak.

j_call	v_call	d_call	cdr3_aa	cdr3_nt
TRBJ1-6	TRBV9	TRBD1	CASSVGTGGNSPLHF	TGTGCCAGCAGCGTGGGAACAGGGGGCAATTCACCCCTCCACTTT
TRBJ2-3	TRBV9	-	CASSRSGESDTQYF	TGTGCCAGCAGCAGATCAGGGGAATCAGATACGCAGTATTTT
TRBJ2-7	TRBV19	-	CASSSLGITYEQYF	TGTGCCAGTAGTTCCCTCGGCATCACGTACGAGCAGTACTTC
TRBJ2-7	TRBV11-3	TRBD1	CASSLAEGQAYEQYF	TGTGCCAGCAGCTTAGCCGAAGGACAGGCCTACGAGCAGTACTTC
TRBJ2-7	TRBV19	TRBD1	CASSISGQGYEQYF	TGTGCCAGTAGTATCTCGGGACAGGGCTACGAGCAGTACTTC
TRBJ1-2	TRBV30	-	CAWTAARVGGYTF	TGTGCCTGGACCGCGGCACGGGTGGGGGGCTACACCTTC
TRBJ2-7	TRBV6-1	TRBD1	CASRGQGNSYEQYF	TGTGCCAGTAGGGGACAGGGGAACTCCTACGAGCAGTACTTC
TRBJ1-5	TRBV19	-	CASSMGVRQPQHF	TGTGCCAGTAGTATGGGGGTTCGTCAGCCCCAGCATTTT
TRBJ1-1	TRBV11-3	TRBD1	CASSHRDRGPEEAFF	TGTGCCAGCAGCCACCGGGACAGGGGGCCGGAGGAAGCTTTCTTT
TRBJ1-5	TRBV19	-	CASSALETSNQPQHF	TGTGCCAGTAGTGCCCTCGAGACTAGCAATCAGCCCCAGCATTTT
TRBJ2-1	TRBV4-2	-	CASSPGQGPYNEQFF	TGTGCCAGCAGCCCCGGTCAGGGGCCCTACAATGAGCAGTTCTTC
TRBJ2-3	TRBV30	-	CAWRTPLGTDTQYF	TGTGCCTGGAGAACGCCCCTCGGCACAGATACGCAGTATTTT
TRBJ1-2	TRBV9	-	CASSVGGVNYGYTF	TGTGCCAGCAGCGTAGGAGGGGTTAACTATGGCTACACCTTC